The present T cell receptor (beta chain) was sequenced within a study of memory CD4+ T cells and cytomegalovirus serostatus. Across the whole study: Healthy Belgian adult donors included nine or ten CMV-positive and some 24 CMV-negative people. Findings and limits, study-wide: CMV serostatus prediction reached median AUC approximately 0.96, or 0.89 with US-trained model.

This clone was picked up one time. Its specificity is unknown. Single viable CD3+CD4+CD8-CD45RO+ cells were sorted as the memory CD4+ T cells. The CDR3 runs 15 residues. Germline V gene data show CDR1 as SGHTA and CDR2 as FQGNSA. Germline trimming cut 5 bases from V and 7 bases from J; bases unmatched to any gene: 9. Sequenced by immunoSEQ multiplex PCR; TCRdb stores in-frame clones only, minus some. The repertoire holds roughly 50,000 clones, with roughly four fifths as singletons. The receptor was derived from an adult in good health and CMV-seronegative. The material sequenced was memory CD4+ T cells from blood. The genes are TRBV7-2 and TRBJ2-1; 9 bases are shared with TRBD2. The CDR3 region has the DNA TGTGCCAGCAGCGTCCAGCGGGGGGTATTAAATGAGCAGTTCTTC. Translation gives CASSVQRGVLNEQFF. The full variable domain, completed using reference TRBV7-2 and TRBJ2-1, is GAGVSQSPSNKVTEKGKDVELRCDPISGHTALYWYRQSLGQGLEFLIYFQGNSAPDKSGLPSDRFSAERTGGSVSTLTIQRTQQEDSAVYLCASSVQRGVLNEQFFGPGTRLTVL.